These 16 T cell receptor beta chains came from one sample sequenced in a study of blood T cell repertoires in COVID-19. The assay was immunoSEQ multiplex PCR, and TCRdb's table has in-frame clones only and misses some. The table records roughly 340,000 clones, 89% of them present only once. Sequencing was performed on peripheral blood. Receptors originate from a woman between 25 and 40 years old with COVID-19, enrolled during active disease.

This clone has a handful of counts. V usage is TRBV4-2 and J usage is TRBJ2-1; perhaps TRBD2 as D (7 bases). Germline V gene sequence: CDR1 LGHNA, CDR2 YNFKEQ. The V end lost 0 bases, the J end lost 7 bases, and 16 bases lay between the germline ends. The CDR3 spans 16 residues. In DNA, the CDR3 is TGTGCCAGCAGCCAAGATTTGTGGGGGGGCTGGAATGAGCAGTTCTTC. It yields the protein CASSQDLWGGWNEQFF.

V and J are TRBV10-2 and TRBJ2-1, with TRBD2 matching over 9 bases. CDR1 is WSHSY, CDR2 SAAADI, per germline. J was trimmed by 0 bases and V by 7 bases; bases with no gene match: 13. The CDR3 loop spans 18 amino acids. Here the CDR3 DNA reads TGCGCCAGCACCGTATCGGGAGCGGGAGGCTACTCCTACAATGAGCAGTTCTTC. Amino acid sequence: CASTVSGAGGYSYNEQFF.

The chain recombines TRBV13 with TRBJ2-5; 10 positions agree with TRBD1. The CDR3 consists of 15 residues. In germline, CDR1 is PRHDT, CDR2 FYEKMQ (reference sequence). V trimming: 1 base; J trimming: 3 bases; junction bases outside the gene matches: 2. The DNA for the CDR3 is TGTGCCAGCAGCTTAGAAGGGACAGGGGAAGAGACCCAGTACTTC. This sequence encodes CASSLEGTGEETQYF.

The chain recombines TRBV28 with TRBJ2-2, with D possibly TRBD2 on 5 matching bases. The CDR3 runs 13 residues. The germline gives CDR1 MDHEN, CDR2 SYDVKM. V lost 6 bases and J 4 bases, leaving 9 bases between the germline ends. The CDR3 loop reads CASSGEGTGELFF. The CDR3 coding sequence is TGTGCCAGCAGCGGGGAAGGCACCGGGGAGCTGTTTTTT.

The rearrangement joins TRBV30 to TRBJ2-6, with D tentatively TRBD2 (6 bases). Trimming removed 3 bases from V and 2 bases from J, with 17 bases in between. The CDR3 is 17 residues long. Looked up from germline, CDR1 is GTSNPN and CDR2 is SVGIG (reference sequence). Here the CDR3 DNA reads TGTGCCTGGAGCTCTACCTGGCGGGGTGCTGGGGCCAACGTCCTGACTTTC. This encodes CAWSSTWRGAGANVLTF. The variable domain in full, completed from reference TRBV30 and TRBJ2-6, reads SQTIHQWPATLVQPVGSPLSLECTVEGTSNPNLYWYRQAAGRGLQLLFYSVGIGQISSEVPQNLSASRPQDRQFILSSKKLLLSDSGFYLCAWSSTWRGAGANVLTFGAGSRLTVL.

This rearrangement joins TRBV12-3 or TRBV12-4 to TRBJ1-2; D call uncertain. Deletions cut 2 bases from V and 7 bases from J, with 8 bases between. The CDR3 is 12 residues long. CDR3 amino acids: CASSLYGRGYTF. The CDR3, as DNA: TGTGCCAGCAGTTTATATGGCCGTGGCTACACCTTC.

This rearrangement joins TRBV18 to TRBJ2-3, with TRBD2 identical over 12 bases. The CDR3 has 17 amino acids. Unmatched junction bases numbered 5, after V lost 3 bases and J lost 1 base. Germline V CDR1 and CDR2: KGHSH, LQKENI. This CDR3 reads CASSPRRTSGGTDTQYF. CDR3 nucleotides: TGTGCCAGCTCACCGCGGCGGACTAGCGGGGGCACAGATACGCAGTATTTT.

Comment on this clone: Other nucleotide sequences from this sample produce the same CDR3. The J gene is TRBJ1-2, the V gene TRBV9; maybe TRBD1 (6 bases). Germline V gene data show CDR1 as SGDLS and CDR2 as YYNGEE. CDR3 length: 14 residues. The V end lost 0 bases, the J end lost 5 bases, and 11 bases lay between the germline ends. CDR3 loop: CASSVGGGDYGYTF. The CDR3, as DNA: TGTGCCAGCAGCGTAGGAGGGGGAGATTATGGCTACACCTTC.

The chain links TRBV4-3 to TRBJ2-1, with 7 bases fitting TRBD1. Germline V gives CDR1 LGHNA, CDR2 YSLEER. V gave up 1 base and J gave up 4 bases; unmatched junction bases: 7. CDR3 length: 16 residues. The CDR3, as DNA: TGCGCCAGCAGCCAAGCCTTCGGGACAGAATACAATGAGCAGTTCTTC. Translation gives CASSQAFGTEYNEQFF.

The CDR3 is CASSLRVAGRTEAFF. CDR3 in DNA: TGTGCCAGCAGCTTAAGGGTAGCAGGGAGGACTGAAGCTTTCTTT. The V gene is TRBV7-6, the J gene TRBJ1-1; a weak D match, TRBD1 (5 bases). CDR1 SGHVS and CDR2 FNYEAQ come from the germline V gene. V was trimmed by 2 bases and J by 5 bases, leaving 15 bases between them. CDR3 length: 15 residues.

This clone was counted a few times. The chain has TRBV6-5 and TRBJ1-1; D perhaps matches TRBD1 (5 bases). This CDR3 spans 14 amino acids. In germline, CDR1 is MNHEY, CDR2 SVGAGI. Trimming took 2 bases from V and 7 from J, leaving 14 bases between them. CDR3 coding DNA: TGTGCCAGCAGTTACGGACTATGGGACCGTGAAGCTTTCTTT. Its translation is CASSYGLWDREAFF.

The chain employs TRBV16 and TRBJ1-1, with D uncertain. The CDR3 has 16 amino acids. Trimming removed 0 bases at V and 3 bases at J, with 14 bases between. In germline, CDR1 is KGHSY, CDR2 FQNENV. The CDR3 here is CASSQSYPGRDTEAFF. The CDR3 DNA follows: TGTGCCAGCAGCCAATCGTACCCCGGCCGGGACACTGAAGCTTTCTTT.

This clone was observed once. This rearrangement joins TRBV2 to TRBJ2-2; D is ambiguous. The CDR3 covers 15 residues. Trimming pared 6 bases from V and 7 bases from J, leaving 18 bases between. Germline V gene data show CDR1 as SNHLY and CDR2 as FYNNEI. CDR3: CASSVSTRLGGELFF. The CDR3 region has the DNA TGTGCCAGCAGCGTATCAACGAGGCTGGGCGGGGAGCTGTTTTTT.

The CDR3: CASSRYRGSTEAFF. In DNA form, the CDR3 reads TGTGCCAGCAGCCGATACAGGGGAAGCACTGAAGCTTTCTTT. This chain uses TRBV3-1 (or the pseudogene TRBV3-2) with TRBJ1-1, with 7 bases identical to TRBD1. The V and J ends lost 4 bases and 4 bases, in that order; junction bases with no gene match: 6. Germline CDR1 LGHDT, CDR2 YNNKEL (reference sequence). CDR3 length: 14 residues.

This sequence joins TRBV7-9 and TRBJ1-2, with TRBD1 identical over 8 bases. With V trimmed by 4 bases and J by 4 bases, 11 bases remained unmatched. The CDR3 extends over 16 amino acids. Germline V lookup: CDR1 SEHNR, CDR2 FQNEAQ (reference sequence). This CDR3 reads CASSSSTGASSYGYTF. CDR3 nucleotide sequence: TGTGCCAGCAGCTCCTCGACAGGGGCCTCTTCCTATGGCTACACCTTC.

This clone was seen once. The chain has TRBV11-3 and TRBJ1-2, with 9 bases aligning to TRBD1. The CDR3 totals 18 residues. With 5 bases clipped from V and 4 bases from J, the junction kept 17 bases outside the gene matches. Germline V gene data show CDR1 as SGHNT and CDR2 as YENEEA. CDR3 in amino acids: CASSHLIRDRVPSYGYTF. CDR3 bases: TGTGCCAGCAGCCACCTTATCCGGGACAGGGTACCCTCCTATGGCTACACCTTC. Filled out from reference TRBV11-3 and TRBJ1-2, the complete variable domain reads EAGVVQSPRYKIIEKKQPVAFWCNPISGHNTLYWYLQNLGQGPELLIRYENEEAVDDSQLPKDRFSAERLKGVDSTLKIQPAELGDSAVYLCASSHLIRDRVPSYGYTFGSGTRLTVV.